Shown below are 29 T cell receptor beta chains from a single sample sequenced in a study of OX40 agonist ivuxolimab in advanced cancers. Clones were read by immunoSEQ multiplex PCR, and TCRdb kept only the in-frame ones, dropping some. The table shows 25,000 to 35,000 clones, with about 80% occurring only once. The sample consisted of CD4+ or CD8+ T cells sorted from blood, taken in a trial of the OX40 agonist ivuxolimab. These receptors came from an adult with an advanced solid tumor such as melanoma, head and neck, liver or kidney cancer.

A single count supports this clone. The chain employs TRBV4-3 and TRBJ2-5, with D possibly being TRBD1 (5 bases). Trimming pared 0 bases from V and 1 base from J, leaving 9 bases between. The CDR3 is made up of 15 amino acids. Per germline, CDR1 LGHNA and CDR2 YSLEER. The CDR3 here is CASSQDQGLQETQYF. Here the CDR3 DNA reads TGCGCCAGCAGCCAAGATCAGGGTCTCCAAGAGACCCAGTACTTC.

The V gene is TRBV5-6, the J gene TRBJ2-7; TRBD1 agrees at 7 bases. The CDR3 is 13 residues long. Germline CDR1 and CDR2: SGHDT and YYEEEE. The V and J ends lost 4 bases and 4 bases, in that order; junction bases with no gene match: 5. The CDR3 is CASSQTGSYEQYF. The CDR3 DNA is TGTGCCAGCAGCCAGACAGGGTCTTACGAGCAGTACTTC.

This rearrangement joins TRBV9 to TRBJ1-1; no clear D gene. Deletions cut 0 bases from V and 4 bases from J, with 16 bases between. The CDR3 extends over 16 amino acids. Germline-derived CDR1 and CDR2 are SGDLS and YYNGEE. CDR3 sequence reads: CASSVESGPLSTEAFF. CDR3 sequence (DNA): TGTGCCAGCAGCGTAGAGTCCGGCCCCTTGAGCACTGAAGCTTTCTTT.

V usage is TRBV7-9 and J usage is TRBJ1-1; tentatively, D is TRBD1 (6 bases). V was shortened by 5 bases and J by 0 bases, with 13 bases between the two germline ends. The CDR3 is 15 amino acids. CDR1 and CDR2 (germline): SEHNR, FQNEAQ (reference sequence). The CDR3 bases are TGTGCCAGCAGCCCCGAGGGGGGATTGAACACTGAAGCTTTCTTT. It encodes CASSPEGGLNTEAFF.

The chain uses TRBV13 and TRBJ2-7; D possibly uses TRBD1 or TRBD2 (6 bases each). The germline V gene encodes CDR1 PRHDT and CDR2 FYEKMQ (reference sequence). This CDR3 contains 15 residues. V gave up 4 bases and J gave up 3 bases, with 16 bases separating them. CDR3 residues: CASSSRGQAHYEQYF. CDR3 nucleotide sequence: TGTGCCAGCAGCTCCCGGGGGCAAGCTCACTACGAGCAGTACTTC.

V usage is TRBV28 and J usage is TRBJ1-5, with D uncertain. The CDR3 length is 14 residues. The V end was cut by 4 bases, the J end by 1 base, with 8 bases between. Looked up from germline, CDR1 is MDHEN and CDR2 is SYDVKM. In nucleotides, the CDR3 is TGTGCCAGCAGTTACGTGGGGAGCAATCAGCCCCAGCATTTT. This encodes CASSYVGSNQPQHF.

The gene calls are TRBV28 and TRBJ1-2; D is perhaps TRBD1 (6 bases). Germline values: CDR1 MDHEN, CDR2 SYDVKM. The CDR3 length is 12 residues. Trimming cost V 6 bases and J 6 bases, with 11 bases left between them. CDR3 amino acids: CASRRGGDGYTF. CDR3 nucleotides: TGTGCCAGCAGACGGGGGGGCGATGGCTACACCTTC.

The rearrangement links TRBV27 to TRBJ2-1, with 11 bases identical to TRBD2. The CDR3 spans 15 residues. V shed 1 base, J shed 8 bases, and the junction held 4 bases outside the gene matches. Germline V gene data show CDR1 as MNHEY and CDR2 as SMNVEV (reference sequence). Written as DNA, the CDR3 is TGTGCCAGCAGTTTATTGACTAGCGGGAAAGATGAGCAGTTCTTC. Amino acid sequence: CASSLLTSGKDEQFF.

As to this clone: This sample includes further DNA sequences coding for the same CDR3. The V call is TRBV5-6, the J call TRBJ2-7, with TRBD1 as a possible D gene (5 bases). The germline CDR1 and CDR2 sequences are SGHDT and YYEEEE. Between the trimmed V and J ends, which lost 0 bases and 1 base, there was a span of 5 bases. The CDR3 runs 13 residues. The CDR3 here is CASSLGQSYEQYF. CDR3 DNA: TGTGCCAGCAGCTTGGGACAGTCCTACGAGCAGTACTTC.

The CDR3 sequence: CASSVTSDHSYNEQFF. The CDR3, as DNA: TGTGCCAGCAGTGTCACTAGCGACCATTCCTACAATGAGCAGTTCTTC. This chain links TRBV28 with TRBJ2-1, with 7 bases identical to TRBD2. This CDR3 is built from 16 residues. Unmatched junction bases numbered 8, after V lost 5 bases and J lost 1 base. Germline assignment: CDR1 MDHEN and CDR2 SYDVKM.

For the CDR3, the DNA is TGTGCCAGCAGCCCCCCGGACGGCAATCAGCCCCAGCATTTT. Encoded protein: CASSPPDGNQPQHF. The chain is built from TRBV7-2 and TRBJ1-5; D gene uncertain. The ends were cut back, 5 bases at V and 2 bases at J, with 10 bases in the middle. CDR3 size: 14 residues. Germline CDR1 reads SGHTA; CDR2 reads FQGNSA.

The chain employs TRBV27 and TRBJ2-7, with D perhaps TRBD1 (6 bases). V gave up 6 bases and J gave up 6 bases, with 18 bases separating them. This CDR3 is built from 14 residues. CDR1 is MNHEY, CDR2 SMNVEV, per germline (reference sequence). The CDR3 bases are TGTGCCAGCAGCCCCGGGACACCTGAGAGCGAGCAGTACTTC. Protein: CASSPGTPESEQYF.

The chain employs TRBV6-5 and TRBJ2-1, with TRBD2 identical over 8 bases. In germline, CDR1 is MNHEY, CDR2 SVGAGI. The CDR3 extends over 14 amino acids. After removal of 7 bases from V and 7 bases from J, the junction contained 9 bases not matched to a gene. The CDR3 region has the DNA TGTGCCAGCAAACAGCTAGCGGGTGGGAATGAGCAGTTCTTC. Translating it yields CASKQLAGGNEQFF.

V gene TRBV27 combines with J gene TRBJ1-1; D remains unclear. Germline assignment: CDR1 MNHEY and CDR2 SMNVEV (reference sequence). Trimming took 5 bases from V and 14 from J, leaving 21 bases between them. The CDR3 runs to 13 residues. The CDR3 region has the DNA TGTGCCAGCAGTCCCTTTTTCGAAGGGATAGGATTCTTT. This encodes CASSPFFEGIGFF.

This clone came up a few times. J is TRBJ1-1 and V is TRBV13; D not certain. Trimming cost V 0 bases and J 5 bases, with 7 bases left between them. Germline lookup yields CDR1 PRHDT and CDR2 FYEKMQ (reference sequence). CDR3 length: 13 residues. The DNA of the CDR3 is TGTGCCAGCAGCTTAGGTCGGGGAACTGAAGCTTTCTTT. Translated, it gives CASSLGRGTEAFF.

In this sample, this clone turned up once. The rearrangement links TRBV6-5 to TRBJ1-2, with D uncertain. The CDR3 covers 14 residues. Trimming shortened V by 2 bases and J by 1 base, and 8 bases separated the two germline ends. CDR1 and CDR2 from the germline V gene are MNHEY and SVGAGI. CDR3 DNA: TGTGCCAGCAGTTACGGGCCAGTTAACTATGGCTACACCTTC. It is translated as CASSYGPVNYGYTF.

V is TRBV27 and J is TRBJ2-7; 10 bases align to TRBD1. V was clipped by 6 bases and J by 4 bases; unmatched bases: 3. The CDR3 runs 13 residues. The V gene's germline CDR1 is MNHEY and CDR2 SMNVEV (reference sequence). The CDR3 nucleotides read TGTGCCAGCAGCCGGGACAGGGGATACGAGCAGTACTTC. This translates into CASSRDRGYEQYF.

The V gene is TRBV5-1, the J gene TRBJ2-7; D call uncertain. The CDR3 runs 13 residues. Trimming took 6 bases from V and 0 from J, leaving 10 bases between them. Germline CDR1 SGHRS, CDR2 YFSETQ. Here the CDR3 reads CASKGLSSYEQYF. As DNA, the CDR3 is TGCGCCAGCAAGGGCCTCAGCTCCTACGAGCAGTACTTC.

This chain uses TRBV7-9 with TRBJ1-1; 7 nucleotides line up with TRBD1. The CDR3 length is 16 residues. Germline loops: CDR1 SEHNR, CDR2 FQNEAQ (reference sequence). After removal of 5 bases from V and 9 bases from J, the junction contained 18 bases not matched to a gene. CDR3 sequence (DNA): TGTGCCAGCAGCCAACCCAAAACAGGGGACTATGACAAAGCTTTCTTT. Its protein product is CASSQPKTGDYDKAFF.

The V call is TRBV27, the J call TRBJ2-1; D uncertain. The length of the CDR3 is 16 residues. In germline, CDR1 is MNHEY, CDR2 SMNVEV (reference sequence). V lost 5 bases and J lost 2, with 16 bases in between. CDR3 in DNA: TGTGCCAGCAGTGATACCGGGCCCAGAGCCTACAATGAGCAGTTCTTC. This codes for CASSDTGPRAYNEQFF.

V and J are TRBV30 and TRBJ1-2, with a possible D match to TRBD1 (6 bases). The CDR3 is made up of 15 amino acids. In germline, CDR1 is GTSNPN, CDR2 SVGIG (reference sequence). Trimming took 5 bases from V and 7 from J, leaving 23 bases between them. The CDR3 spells CAWETGISGEGGYTF. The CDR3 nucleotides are TGTGCCTGGGAGACGGGGATCTCAGGGGAAGGTGGCTACACCTTC. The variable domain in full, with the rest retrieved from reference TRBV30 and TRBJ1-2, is SQTIHQWPATLVQPVGSPLSLECTVEGTSNPNLYWYRQAAGRGLQLLFYSVGIGQISSEVPQNLSASRPQDRQFILSSKKLLLSDSGFYLCAWETGISGEGGYTFGSGTRLTVV.

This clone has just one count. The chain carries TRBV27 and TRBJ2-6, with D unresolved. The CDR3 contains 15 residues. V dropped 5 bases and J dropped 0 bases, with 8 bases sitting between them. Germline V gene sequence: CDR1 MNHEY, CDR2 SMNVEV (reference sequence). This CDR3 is CASSPTSSGANVLTF. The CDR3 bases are TGTGCCAGCAGTCCAACAAGCTCTGGGGCCAACGTCCTGACTTTC.

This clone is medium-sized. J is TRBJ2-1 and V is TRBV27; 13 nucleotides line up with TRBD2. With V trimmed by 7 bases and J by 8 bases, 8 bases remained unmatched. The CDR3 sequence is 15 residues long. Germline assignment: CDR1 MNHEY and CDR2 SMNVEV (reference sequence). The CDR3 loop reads CASNQLAGGPDEQFF. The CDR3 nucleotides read TGTGCCAGCAACCAACTAGCGGGGGGGCCCGATGAGCAGTTCTTC.

CDR3 in DNA: TGTGCCAGCAGCTTCGGACTAGCGGGAGGAAATGAGCAGTTCTTC. Its protein product is CASSFGLAGGNEQFF. V and J are TRBV7-6 and TRBJ2-1, with 14 bases lining up with TRBD2. With 3 bases clipped from V and 7 bases from J, the junction kept 2 bases outside the gene matches. The CDR3 length is 15 residues. Per germline, CDR1 SGHVS and CDR2 FNYEAQ.

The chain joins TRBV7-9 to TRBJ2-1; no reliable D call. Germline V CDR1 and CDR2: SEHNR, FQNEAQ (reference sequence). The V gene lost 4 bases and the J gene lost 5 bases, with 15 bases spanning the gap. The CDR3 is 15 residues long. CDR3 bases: TGTGCCAGCAGCTCCGACTTGCGGAACCACAATGAGCAGTTCTTC. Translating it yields CASSSDLRNHNEQFF.

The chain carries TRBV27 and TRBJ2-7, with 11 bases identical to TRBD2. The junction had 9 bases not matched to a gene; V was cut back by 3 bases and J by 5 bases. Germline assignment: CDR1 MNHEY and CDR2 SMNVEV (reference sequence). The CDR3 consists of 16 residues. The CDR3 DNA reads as TGTGCCAGCAGTTTGATCTTAGCGGGAGGGCCCCACGAGCAGTACTTC. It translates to CASSLILAGGPHEQYF.

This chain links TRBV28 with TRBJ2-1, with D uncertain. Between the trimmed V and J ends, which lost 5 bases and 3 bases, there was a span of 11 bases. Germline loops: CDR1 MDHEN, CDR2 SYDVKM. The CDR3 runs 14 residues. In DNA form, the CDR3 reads TGTGCCAGCAGTCCTAGTTCTCTCTACAATGAGCAGTTCTTC. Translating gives CASSPSSLYNEQFF.

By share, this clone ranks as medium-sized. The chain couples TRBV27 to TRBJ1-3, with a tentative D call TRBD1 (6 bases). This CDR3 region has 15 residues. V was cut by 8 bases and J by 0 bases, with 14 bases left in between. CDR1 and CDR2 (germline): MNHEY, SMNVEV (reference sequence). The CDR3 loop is CASASQGSSGNTIYF. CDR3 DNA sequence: TGTGCCAGCGCCTCACAGGGTTCCTCTGGAAACACCATATATTTT.

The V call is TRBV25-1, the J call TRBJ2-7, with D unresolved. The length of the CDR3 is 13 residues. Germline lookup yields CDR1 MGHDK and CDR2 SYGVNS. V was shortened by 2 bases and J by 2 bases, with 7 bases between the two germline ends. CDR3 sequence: CASSENIPYEQYF. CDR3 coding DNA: TGTGCCAGCAGTGAAAATATCCCCTACGAGCAGTACTTC.